This T cell receptor (beta chain) appears in the sequencing data of a study of T cell responses to AZD1222 COVID-19 vaccine. Notes on the study in general: Two AZD1222 administrations were followed by greater Spike-specific TCR breadth and depth. Among those given AZD1222, only six were seropositive at baseline. The reported proportion of spike-specific TCRs targeting unmutated variant regions was nearly half.

Only in-frame clones appear in the TCRdb table, and some are missing; sequencing was by immunoSEQ multiplex PCR. Found here are 70,000 to 90,000 clones, roughly nine tenths of them singletons; the top ten hold 2.2%. To note about this clone: Its antigen is as yet unknown.

The TCR comes from an adult in good health. Specimen: peripheral blood, collected on day 0 of AZD1222 vaccination.

This CDR3 is CSASYQPLHTYNEQFF. CDR3 bases: TGCAGTGCTAGTTACCAGCCACTACATACCTACAATGAGCAGTTCTTC. This rearrangement joins TRBV20-1 to TRBJ2-1, with unresolved D. There are 16 residues in the CDR3. Germline CDR1 is DFQATT and CDR2 is SNEGSKA (reference sequence). The ends were cut back, 3 bases at V and 2 bases at J, with 17 bases in the middle.